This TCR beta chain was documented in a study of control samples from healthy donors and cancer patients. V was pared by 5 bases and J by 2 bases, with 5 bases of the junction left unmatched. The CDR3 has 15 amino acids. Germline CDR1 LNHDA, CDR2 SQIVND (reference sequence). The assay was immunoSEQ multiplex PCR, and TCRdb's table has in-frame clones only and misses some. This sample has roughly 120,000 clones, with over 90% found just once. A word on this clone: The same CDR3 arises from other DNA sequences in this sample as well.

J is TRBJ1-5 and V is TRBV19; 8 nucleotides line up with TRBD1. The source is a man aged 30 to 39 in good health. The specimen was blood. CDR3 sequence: CASSPGQGGNQPQHF. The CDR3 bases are TGTGCCAGTAGTCCCGGACAGGGAGGCAATCAGCCCCAGCATTTT.